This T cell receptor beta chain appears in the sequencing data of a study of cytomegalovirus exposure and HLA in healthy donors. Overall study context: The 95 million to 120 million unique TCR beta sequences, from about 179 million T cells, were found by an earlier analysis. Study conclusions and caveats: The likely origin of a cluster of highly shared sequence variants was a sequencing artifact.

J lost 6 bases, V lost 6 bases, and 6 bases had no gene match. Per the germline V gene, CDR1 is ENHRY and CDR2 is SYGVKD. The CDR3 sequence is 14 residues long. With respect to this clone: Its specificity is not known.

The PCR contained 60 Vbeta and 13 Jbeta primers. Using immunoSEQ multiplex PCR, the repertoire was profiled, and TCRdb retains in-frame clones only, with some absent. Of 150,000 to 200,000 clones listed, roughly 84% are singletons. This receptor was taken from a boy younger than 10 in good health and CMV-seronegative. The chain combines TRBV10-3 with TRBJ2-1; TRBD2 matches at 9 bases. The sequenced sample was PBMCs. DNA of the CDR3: TGTGCCATCAGGGACGATAGCGGGAGCAATGAGCAGTTCTTC. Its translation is CAIRDDSGSNEQFF.